The rows below give T cell receptor beta chains drawn from one sample of a study of CXCR3-negative and CXCR3-positive naive CD8 T cells. From its re-call of the 5' RACE reads, TCRdb lists each CDR3 protein once, without DNA. The sample features about 62,000 distinct CDR3 sequences, with roughly 4.2% in its top ten. Source material: naive CXCR3- CD8+ T cells from blood. The receptors were sampled from a human donor in good health. Some clones in this sample may be carry-over from other donors' samples. Each CDR3 is given with its conserved first and last residue.

CDR3,J,V
CASSVSFRGNTEAFF,TRBJ1-1,TRBV27
CASSQDLGQQAFF,TRBJ1-1,TRBV4-1
CASGSEASDSYEQYF,TRBJ2-7,TRBV12-5
CASSLEKPGLADNEQFF,TRBJ2-1,TRBV7-9
CATSDRHYNEQFF,TRBJ2-1,TRBV24-1
CSVEALNTEAFF,TRBJ1-1,TRBV29-1
CAISDGGVNEQYF,TRBJ2-7,TRBV10-3
CASSQLGQLSYNEQFF,TRBJ2-1,TRBV14
CASSQGQQETQYF,TRBJ2-5,TRBV5-5
CSVEDRTGHYEQFF,TRBJ2-1,TRBV29-1
CASSPQGLAGGNEQFF,TRBJ2-1,TRBV7-9
CSVEKSASYNEQFF,TRBJ2-1,TRBV29-1
CASSQGLAGGPEEQYF,TRBJ2-7,TRBV4-2
CASSQAAGVNEQFF,TRBJ2-1,TRBV4-2
CASSLSPTDTQYF,TRBJ2-3,TRBV7-2
CSVDHTGELFF,TRBJ2-2,TRBV29-1
CASSHSVREGRAEAFF,TRBJ1-1,TRBV7-9
CASREGRVGTSDKYNEQFF,TRBJ2-1,TRBV27
CSAETSGTAYEQYF,TRBJ2-7,TRBV20-1